The rows below give T cell receptor beta chains drawn from one sample of a study of cytomegalovirus exposure and HLA in healthy donors. Libraries were prepared by immunoSEQ multiplex PCR; TCRdb keeps only in-frame clonotypes and omits some of them. The table has tens of thousands of clones, 70% to 85% seen once; the top ten hold roughly 3.8%. The sample consisted of PBMCs. These receptors came from a man aged 45-65 years in good health and CMV-seronegative. Each CDR3 is given with its conserved first and last residue. A D gene is named only where the DNA matches it firmly. Clone size is not always given. Where it is, it says once, few, many or a class for expanded clones.

>TRBV5-8|TRBD2|15|TRBJ2-7|once
TGTGCCAGCAGCCACCCGGGACTAGCGGCCTACGAGCAGTACTTC
CASSHPGLAAYEQYF
>TRBV30|NA|17|TRBJ2-1|NA
TGTGCCTGGAGTGTAGAGAGGAGGTCCCGGTCCTACAATGAGCAGTTCTTC
CAWSVERRSRSYNEQFF
>TRBV28|NA|13|TRBJ1-2|NA
TGTGCCAGCAGTTTGTCGGGGAACTATGGCTACACCTTC
CASSLSGNYGYTF
>TRBV10-2|NA|16|TRBJ2-2|few
TGCGCCAGCAGTGCCCCGGACTCCTTTAAGGGCGGGGAGCTGTTTTTT
CASSAPDSFKGGELFF
>TRBV15|NA|15|TRBJ1-3|NA
TGTGCCACCAGCAGAGATGCGGGGGCTGGAAACACCATATATTTT
CATSRDAGAGNTIYF
>TRBV7-9|TRBD2|16|TRBJ2-2|NA
TGTTCCAGCAGCTTGCTAGCGGGAGTGGGCACCGGGGAGCTGTTTTTT
CSSSLLAGVGTGELFF
>TRBV28|TRBD1|14|TRBJ1-5|NA
TGTGCCAGCAGCCCCACAGGGGGCGATCAGCCCCAGCATTTT
CASSPTGGDQPQHF
>TRBV7-2|NA|15|TRBJ2-7|NA
TGTGCCAGCAGCTCCAAACGGGAGACTATCTACGAGCAGTACTTC
CASSSKRETIYEQYF
>TRBV4-1|TRBD1|15|TRBJ2-7|NA
TGCGCCAGCAGCAGTATGCCGGGACAGGGTCAAGAGCAGTACTTC
CASSSMPGQGQEQYF
>TRBV19|TRBD2|15|TRBJ2-1|NA
TGTGCCAGTAGTACTAGCGGGAGCATCTACAATGAGCAGTTCTTC
CASSTSGSIYNEQFF
>TRBV11-2|NA|14|TRBJ2-7|NA
TGTGCCAGCGCACAAGAGGTTCTGGCGGCCGAGCAGTACTTC
CASAQEVLAAEQYF
>TRBV2|TRBD1|15|TRBJ2-1|NA
TGTGCCAGCAGCCCCGGGACAGGGGATAACAATGAGCAGTTCTTC
CASSPGTGDNNEQFF
>TRBV19|NA|11|TRBJ1-1|few
TGTGCCAGTAGCGGGAACAGGGAGGCTTTCTTT
CASSGNREAFF
>TRBV7-9|TRBD2|16|TRBJ2-5|NA
TGTGCCAGCAGCTTAGGTGGAGCGGGAATCCAAGAGACCCAGTACTTC
CASSLGGAGIQETQYF
>TRBV7-9|TRBD2|14|TRBJ2-1|NA
TGTGCCAGCCGCATAGCGGGAGCAAACAATGAGCAGTTCTTC
CASRIAGANNEQFF
>TRBV29-1|NA|13|TRBJ2-5|NA
TGCAGCGTTGCCGATACAGGCCAAGAGACCCAGTACTTC
CSVADTGQETQYF
>TRBV6-5|NA|14|TRBJ2-7|once
TGTGCCAGCAGTTATCAGGGAAGGAGCTACGAGCAGTACTTC
CASSYQGRSYEQYF
>TRBV18|NA|15|TRBJ1-1|once
TGTGCCAGCTCACCCGGGGGGCAGATCGGTCGTGAAGCTTTCTTT
CASSPGGQIGREAFF
>TRBV7-3|NA|14|TRBJ1-1|NA
TGTGCCAGCAGCTTAACGAGGGAGAACACTGAAGCTTTCTTT
CASSLTRENTEAFF
>TRBV28|NA|15|TRBJ2-1|NA
TGTGCCAGCGGGGGGGGGCGGGAGAACTACAATGAGCAGTTCTTC
CASGGGRENYNEQFF
>TRBV27|NA|13|TRBJ2-7|once
TGTGCCAGCAGTTTAGAGGATGGCCTCGAGCAGTACTTC
CASSLEDGLEQYF
>TRBV9|NA|14|TRBJ1-1|once
TGTGCCAGCAGCGTAGCAGGGAGGGACACTGAAGCTTTCTTT
CASSVAGRDTEAFF
>TRBV5-1|TRBD2|15|TRBJ2-5|NA
TGCGCCAGCAGCACAGCGGGAGGGTTAGGAGAGACCCAGTACTTC
CASSTAGGLGETQYF
>TRBV28|NA|16|TRBJ1-5|NA
TGTGCCAGCAGTTTAGAACGGACAGACCACAATCAGCCCCAGCATTTT
CASSLERTDHNQPQHF
>TRBV10-2|NA|13|TRBJ2-3|NA
TGCGCCAGCACCCCTCGAGGAGGAGATACGCAGTATTTT
CASTPRGGDTQYF
>TRBV19|TRBD1|15|TRBJ1-5|NA
TGTGCCAGCGCACAAGGACAGGGAACAATCAGCCCCCAGCATTTT
CASAQGQGTISPQHF
>TRBV28|NA|17|TRBJ2-2|NA
TGTGCCAGCTCATACCCAACAGCCAATACTAACACCGGGGAGCTGTTTTTT
CASSYPTANTNTGELFF